One and the same sample provided the 6 T cell receptor beta chains below, sequenced in a study of shared clonotypes between healthy human individuals. The method was immunoSEQ multiplex PCR; TCRdb's version includes in-frame clones alone and lacks a portion of them. Here the sample spans approximately 1,500,000 clones, around 98% being singletons. The specimen was naive CD4+ T cells sorted from blood. This sample's subset: CD45RA+ positively selected. These receptors originate from a man aged 25-45 years in good health.

The count of this clone is one. V is TRBV7-9 and J is TRBJ2-7; 7 nucleotides line up with TRBD2. Trimming removed 3 bases from V and 0 bases from J; junction bases left unmatched: 8. Germline CDR1 is SEHNR and CDR2 is FQNEAQ (reference sequence). CDR3 size: 16 residues. As DNA, the CDR3 is TGTGCCAGCAGCTTCGTTCCGTCGGGGGGCTCCTACGAGCAGTACTTC. Translated: CASSFVPSGGSYEQYF.

The chain combines TRBV9 with TRBJ2-3, with TRBD2 matching over 14 bases. In germline, CDR1 is SGDLS, CDR2 YYNGEE. This CDR3 has 19 amino acids. The V and J ends lost 4 bases and 0 bases, in that order; junction bases with no gene match: 10. DNA of the CDR3: TGTGCCAGCAGCACCACGACTAGCGGGGGGGTCGGTAGCACAGATACGCAGTATTTT. It yields the protein CASSTTTSGGVGSTDTQYF.

The rearrangement uses TRBV4-2 and TRBJ2-3; the D gene is possibly TRBD2 (6 bases). Germline loops: CDR1 LGHNA, CDR2 YNFKEQ. The V end lost 4 bases, the J end lost 5 bases, and 22 bases lay between the germline ends. The CDR3 extends over 17 amino acids. CDR3 in DNA: TGTGCCAGCAGCCCCCTTGTGGGGCGGGACGTGATAGATACGCAGTATTTT. It is translated as CASSPLVGRDVIDTQYF.

The chain combines TRBV5-4 with TRBJ2-1, with unresolved D. This CDR3 contains 13 residues. With 4 bases removed from V and 9 bases from J, the gap between germline ends came to 14 bases. Germline CDR1 is SGHNT and CDR2 is YYREEE (reference sequence). The DNA of the CDR3 is TGTGCCAGCAGCCAGCCCAAATATAGTGAGCAGTTCTTC. As protein: CASSQPKYSEQFF.

The CDR3 protein is CASSLGAAFYEQYF. The DNA of the CDR3 is TGTGCCAGCAGTTTAGGAGCAGCCTTCTACGAGCAGTACTTC. The rearrangement uses TRBV28 and TRBJ2-7; D ambiguous. Germline loops: CDR1 MDHEN, CDR2 SYDVKM. The V gene lost 2 bases and the J gene lost 3 bases, with 11 bases spanning the gap. This CDR3 is 14 amino acids long.

The V call is TRBV7-8, the J call TRBJ2-5, with 7 bases aligning to TRBD1. Germline V lookup: CDR1 SGHVS, CDR2 FQNEAQ. The CDR3 has 15 residues. J lost 4 bases, V lost 2 bases, and 7 bases had no gene match. The CDR3 sequence is CASSLIGQAIETQYF. The CDR3 DNA reads TGTGCCAGCAGCTTAATAGGACAGGCCATAGAGACCCAGTACTTC.